Presented here are 2 T cell receptor beta chains from one specimen sequenced in a study of OX40 agonist ivuxolimab in advanced cancers. This table comes from immunoSEQ multiplex PCR, and its TCRdb copy is limited to in-frame clones, with some not included. The table lists over 75,000 clones, just over 90% of them singletons. This specimen was CD4+ or CD8+ T cells sorted from blood, taken in a trial of the OX40 agonist ivuxolimab. Receptors were obtained from an adult with an advanced solid tumor such as melanoma, head and neck, liver or kidney cancer.

This chain uses TRBV6-5 with TRBJ2-7; 9 nucleotides line up with TRBD2. After removal of 5 bases from V and 2 bases from J, the junction contained 7 bases not matched to a gene. The CDR3 is 15 amino acids. Germline V lookup: CDR1 MNHEY, CDR2 SVGAGI. For the CDR3, the DNA is TGTGCCAGCAGTCTCGGACTAGCGAACACCTACGAGCAGTACTTC. It codes for CASSLGLANTYEQYF.

CDR3 in amino acids: CASSQSGTRNDNEQFF. For the CDR3, the DNA is TGTGCCAGCAGCCAATCCGGGACTAGGAACGACAATGAGCAGTTCTTC. The chain recombines TRBV4-2 with TRBJ2-1; 8 bases are shared with TRBD2. The CDR3 runs to 16 residues. The V gene's germline CDR1 is LGHNA and CDR2 YNFKEQ. The junction had 8 bases not matched to a gene; V was cut back by 2 bases and J by 5 bases.